Listed here are 32 T cell receptor beta chains from one sample, sequenced in a study of T cell repertoires in cytomegalovirus infection. For these receptors, no antigen is known. TCRdb itself ran the reads through MiXCR, one entry per CDR3 protein. This sample has over 100,000 distinct CDR3 sequences; roughly 9.1% occur once, and the top ten carry over 25%. The specimen was PBMCs, sequenced either directly or after in vitro stimulation (not recorded which). These receptor sequences come from a human donor in good health (CMV status not recorded). Some clones in this sample may be carry-over from other donors' samples.

The table lists this clonotype with many counts. This sequence joins TRBV27 and TRBJ2-1; D possibly corresponds to TRBD2 (5 bases). CDR1 is MNHEY and CDR2 is SMNVEV in the germline V gene (reference sequence). The CDR3 covers 15 residues. V dropped 8 bases and J dropped 9 bases, with 23 bases sitting between them. CDR3 sequence reads: CASYRAGMALGEQFF. CDR3 in DNA: TGTGCCAGCTATCGGGCGGGTATGGCGTTAGGTGAGCAGTTCTTC.

The chain employs TRBV11-1 and TRBJ2-3; no definite D call. CDR1 SGHAT and CDR2 FQDESV come from the germline V gene (reference sequence). V was clipped by 5 bases and J by 2 bases, with 8 bases between them. The CDR3 runs to 13 residues. Here the CDR3 reads CASSRETTDTQYF. CDR3 coding DNA: TGTGCCAGCAGCCGAGAGACCACAGATACGCAGTATTTT.

This clonotype came up many times. The chain recombines TRBV7-2 with TRBJ2-5; D is tentatively TRBD1 or TRBD2 (5 bases each). The ends were cut back, 3 bases at V and 5 bases at J, with 10 bases in the middle. This CDR3 is built from 13 residues. Germline V CDR1 and CDR2: SGHTA, FQGNSA. In DNA, the CDR3 is TGTGCCAGCAGCTTGGGAAGGGACGAGACCCAGTACTTC. This codes for CASSLGRDETQYF.

This clonotype was recorded at least ten times. The J gene is TRBJ2-5, the V gene TRBV7-9, with D uncertain. This CDR3 comprises 14 residues. Trimming pared 3 bases from V and 5 bases from J, leaving 13 bases between. Per germline, CDR1 SEHNR and CDR2 FQNEAQ (reference sequence). The CDR3 DNA reads as TGTGCCAGCAGCTTCGGCGTTCCCGGGGAGACCCAGTACTTC. The encoded protein is CASSFGVPGETQYF.

The chain uses TRBV20-1 and TRBJ1-2; no clear D. The CDR3 extends over 14 amino acids. Trimming took off 2 bases at V and 4 bases at J, with 14 bases between the two ends. The V gene's germline CDR1 is DFQATT and CDR2 SNEGSKA (reference sequence). The CDR3 DNA is TGCAGTGCTAGAATAGGGAGAATGGTCTATGGCTACACCTTC. Protein product: CSARIGRMVYGYTF.

This clonotype was detected many times. The genes are TRBV20-1 and TRBJ1-6, with 9 bases identical to TRBD1. The length of the CDR3 is 13 residues. CDR1 is DFQATT, CDR2 SNEGSKA, per germline (reference sequence). With V trimmed by 5 bases and J by 13 bases, 9 bases remained unmatched. The CDR3 here is CSAGGQGPAPLHF. In DNA, the CDR3 is TGCAGTGCTGGGGGACAGGGACCTGCTCCCCTCCACTTT.

This clonotype has only a few counts. CDR3 sequence reads: CATSDSGTGEETQYF. The CDR3 nucleotides are TGTGCCACCAGTGACTCCGGGACAGGGGAGGAGACCCAGTACTTC. This chain joins TRBV24-1 and TRBJ2-5; 10 positions match TRBD1. With 4 bases clipped from V and 5 bases from J, the junction kept 6 bases outside the gene matches. Germline V gives CDR1 KGHDR, CDR2 SFDVKD. The CDR3 contains 15 residues.

This clonotype appeared many times. V and J are TRBV7-6 and TRBJ1-5; no reliable D call. The V end lost 1 base, the J end lost 0 bases, and 10 bases lay between the germline ends. Germline V gene data show CDR1 as SGHVS and CDR2 as FNYEAQ. This CDR3 comprises 16 residues. The CDR3 reads CASSLGGYGSNQPQHF. The CDR3 coding sequence is TGTGCCAGCAGCTTAGGCGGCTATGGTAGCAATCAGCCCCAGCATTTT.

This clonotype was seen more than once but under ten times. This chain's CDR3 is CASSPRQGSGGYTF. CDR3 nucleotides: TGTGCCAGCAGCCCCCGACAGGGGTCGGGTGGCTACACCTTC. This chain uses TRBV7-3 with TRBJ1-2; 8 nucleotides agree with TRBD1. The CDR3 extends over 14 amino acids. V was clipped by 5 bases and J by 7 bases; unmatched bases: 9. Germline assignment: CDR1 SGHTA and CDR2 FQGTGA.

This clonotype is large (0.1 to 1%) in the sample. This chain links TRBV4-1 with TRBJ2-1, with a possible D match to TRBD2 (6 bases). V shed 1 base and J shed 10 bases, with 14 bases lying between them. The germline gives CDR1 MGHRA, CDR2 YSYEKL. This CDR3 is built from 14 residues. Here the CDR3 DNA reads TGCGCCAGCAGCCAAGCGACTAGTCGTTACGAGCAGTTCTTC. Amino acids: CASSQATSRYEQFF.

A few counts support this clonotype. V usage is TRBV5-1 and J usage is TRBJ2-1; the match to TRBD2 covers 8 bases. Per the germline V gene, CDR1 is SGHRS and CDR2 is YFSETQ. The ends lost 1 base at V and 0 bases at J; junction bases unmatched: 12. The CDR3 spans 19 residues. The CDR3 loop is CASSLIPLTSGSSYNEQFF. CDR3 coding DNA: TGCGCCAGCAGCTTGATTCCCCTCACTAGCGGCAGCTCCTACAATGAGCAGTTCTTC.

This clonotype has just a few counts. The J gene is TRBJ2-3, the V gene TRBV6-2 or TRBV6-3; 8 bases line up with TRBD1. V shed 6 bases, J shed 3 bases, and the junction held 11 bases outside the gene matches. CDR3 size: 16 residues. The germline CDR1 and CDR2 sequences are MNHEY and SVGEGT. CDR3 residues: CASSPGTGWATDTQYF. CDR3 DNA: TGTGCCAGCAGCCCCGGGACAGGATGGGCTACAGATACGCAGTATTTT.

This clonotype was found many times. The CDR3 spells CASSLRPGTANTGELFF. Here the CDR3 DNA reads TGCGCCAGCAGCTTGCGGCCGGGGACAGCCAACACCGGGGAGCTGTTTTTT. V is TRBV5-1 and J is TRBJ2-2; 7 nucleotides line up with TRBD1. With 1 base clipped from V and 2 bases from J, the junction kept 8 bases outside the gene matches. CDR1 and CDR2 (germline): SGHRS, YFSETQ. The CDR3 loop spans 17 amino acids.

There are a few counts of this clonotype. This chain links TRBV19 with TRBJ1-1; D is unresolved. The CDR3 runs 16 residues. The germline V gene has CDR1 LNHDA and CDR2 SQIVND (reference sequence). V was clipped by 3 bases and J by 5 bases, with 19 bases between them. Here the CDR3 reads CASSISRLRLGTEAFF. Written as DNA, the CDR3 is TGTGCCAGTAGTATCTCGAGGTTGAGGCTGGGGACTGAAGCTTTCTTT.

The chain uses TRBV27 and TRBJ1-5; 9 bases are a match to TRBD1. Losses at the gene ends were 4 bases for V and 1 base for J; bases not matched to a gene: 2. The CDR3 contains 15 residues. Germline V lookup: CDR1 MNHEY, CDR2 SMNVEV (reference sequence). The CDR3 DNA follows: TGTGCCAGCAGTTCGGGACAGGGAAGCAATCAGCCCCAGCATTTT. Its protein is CASSSGQGSNQPQHF.

V usage is TRBV6-2 or TRBV6-3 and J usage is TRBJ1-2, with D maybe TRBD1 (5 bases). Looked up from germline, CDR1 is MNHEY and CDR2 is SVGEGT. CDR3 length: 14 amino acids. V gave up 5 bases and J gave up 8 bases, with 18 bases separating them. The CDR3 bases are TGTGCCAGCAGTCGCCCCCTCTCAGGGAACGGCTACACCTTC. Amino acid sequence: CASSRPLSGNGYTF.

The chain joins TRBV7-2 to TRBJ2-1; the match to TRBD1 covers 11 bases. Looked up from germline, CDR1 is SGHTA and CDR2 is FQGNSA. V was clipped by 3 bases and J by 0 bases; unmatched bases: 13. The CDR3 runs to 20 residues. CDR3 coding DNA: TGTGCCAGCAGCTTCCCTCCCCGGGACAGGGGGTTACGCTCCTACAATGAGCAGTTCTTC. Translating gives CASSFPPRDRGLRSYNEQFF.

This clonotype is labeled medium-sized. The gene calls are TRBV7-2 and TRBJ1-1, with 8 bases matching TRBD1. Germline V lookup: CDR1 SGHTA, CDR2 FQGNSA. Losses at the gene ends were 3 bases for V and 4 bases for J; bases not matched to a gene: 7. The CDR3 runs 15 residues. CDR3 DNA sequence: TGTGCCAGCAGCTTTGGCGTTACAGGGGGCACTGAAGCTTTCTTT. This gives the protein CASSFGVTGGTEAFF.

This clonotype has at least ten counts. The chain combines TRBV5-4 with TRBJ1-2; D call uncertain. V gave up 0 bases and J gave up 14 bases, with 14 bases separating them. The CDR3 has 12 residues. The V gene's germline CDR1 is SGHNT and CDR2 YYREEE (reference sequence). The CDR3 reads CASSLDSLTRTF. CDR3 bases: TGTGCCAGCAGCTTGGATAGCTTAACAAGGACCTTC.

V usage is TRBV7-2 and J usage is TRBJ2-5; perhaps TRBD2 as D (6 bases). The CDR3 covers 14 residues. V was shortened by 5 bases and J by 5 bases, with 15 bases between the two germline ends. CDR1 is SGHTA and CDR2 is FQGNSA in the germline V gene. This chain's CDR3 is CASSADGGLETQYF. CDR3 DNA: TGTGCCAGCAGCGCCGATGGGGGGTTGGAGACCCAGTACTTC.

This clonotype was detected many times. The V and J genes are TRBV7-3 and TRBJ2-1; 8 nucleotides match TRBD2. J gave up 0 bases and V 0 bases, and 4 bases lay outside the gene matches. Germline V lookup: CDR1 SGHTA, CDR2 FQGTGA. The CDR3 contains 17 residues. CDR3 amino acids: CASSLTTGTSSYNEQFF. The CDR3 DNA reads TGTGCCAGCAGCTTAACTACAGGGACTAGCTCCTACAATGAGCAGTTCTTC.

The sample holds a few counts of this clonotype. The rearrangement uses TRBV29-1 and TRBJ2-7, with no clear D. CDR1 and CDR2 (germline): SQVTM, ANQGSEA. The CDR3 covers 11 residues. V lost 3 bases to trimming and J lost 4 bases, with 7 bases between them. CDR3 residues: CSVDLGYEQYF. CDR3 DNA sequence: TGCAGCGTTGATTTGGGTTACGAGCAGTACTTC.

Ten or more counts support this clonotype. The chain employs TRBV12-3 or TRBV12-4 and TRBJ2-7; D gene unclear. The CDR3 is 12 amino acids. V was cut by 3 bases and J by 0 bases, with 3 bases left in between. The CDR3 nucleotides are TGTGCCAGCAGTTTGCTCTCCTACGAGCAGTACTTC. Its translation is CASSLLSYEQYF.

This clonotype was found a few times. The chain joins TRBV12-3 or TRBV12-4 to TRBJ1-2; possible D gene TRBD1, 5 bases. The CDR3 runs to 12 residues. V lost 6 bases, J lost 4 bases, and 9 bases lay in between. The CDR3 sequence: CASRTGAYGYTF. DNA for the CDR3: TGTGCCAGCAGAACAGGCGCCTATGGCTACACCTTC.

V and J are TRBV5-6 and TRBJ2-2, with 7 bases lining up with TRBD2. The V gene's germline CDR1 is SGHDT and CDR2 YYEEEE. The CDR3 runs 14 residues. Trimming cost V 0 bases and J 7 bases; bases outside gene matches: 3. The DNA of the CDR3 is TGTGCCAGCAGCTTGGGACTAGCAGTCGGGGAGCTGTTTTTT. This gives the protein CASSLGLAVGELFF.

Only a few counts were recorded for this clonotype. The V call is TRBV5-6, the J call TRBJ1-6, with a weak D call TRBD1 (6 bases). The germline V gene encodes CDR1 SGHDT and CDR2 YYEEEE. Trimming pared 4 bases from V and 17 bases from J, leaving 16 bases between. The CDR3 runs to 12 residues. The CDR3 here is CASSATGHPIHF. The CDR3 bases are TGTGCCAGCAGCGCCACGGGACACCCCATCCACTTT.

This clonotype was detected many times. The chain recombines TRBV7-2 with TRBJ1-2; 9 nucleotides agree with TRBD1. Germline loops: CDR1 SGHTA, CDR2 FQGNSA. This CDR3 region has 13 residues. V shed 5 bases and J 4 bases; nucleotides not matched to a gene: 2. The CDR3 spells CASSPQGAYGYTF. The CDR3 bases are TGTGCCAGCAGCCCACAGGGGGCCTATGGCTACACCTTC.

This clonotype was seen more than once but under ten times. V and J are TRBV27 and TRBJ1-4; perhaps TRBD1 as D (6 bases). V dropped 9 bases and J dropped 2 bases, with 13 bases sitting between them. Germline CDR1 MNHEY, CDR2 SMNVEV (reference sequence). The CDR3 totals 14 residues. The CDR3 sequence: CASKKQGTNEKLFF. For the CDR3, the DNA is TGTGCCAGTAAAAAACAGGGTACTAATGAAAAACTGTTTTTT.

This clonotype appeared many times. The rearrangement joins TRBV7-8 to TRBJ2-3; 7 bases are shared with TRBD2. V dropped 6 bases and J dropped 0; count of bases not matched to a gene: 9. Germline-derived CDR1 and CDR2 are SGHVS and FQNEAQ. This CDR3 has 16 amino acids. The CDR3 bases are TGTGCCAGCAGGTTTCGGGAGGTACTTAGCACAGATACGCAGTATTTT. Translating it yields CASRFREVLSTDTQYF.

This clonotype was seen many times. This chain uses TRBV7-2 with TRBJ2-7; D might be TRBD2 (7 bases). The germline gives CDR1 SGHTA, CDR2 FQGNSA. There are 17 residues in the CDR3. Deletions cut 8 bases from V and 3 bases from J, with 26 bases between. The CDR3 region is CASSGGTPFFRDYEQYF. CDR3 DNA sequence: TGTGCCAGCTCGGGGGGCACCCCATTTTTCAGGGACTACGAGCAGTACTTC.

The chain carries TRBV30 and TRBJ2-1; no clear D gene. Germline-derived CDR1 and CDR2 are GTSNPN and SVGIG (reference sequence). This CDR3 has 16 residues. The V end lost 4 bases, the J end lost 7 bases, and 23 bases lay between the germline ends. CDR3 sequence (DNA): TGTGCCTGGATACCAGTGGATAAGTGGATTGGGAATGAGCAGTTCTTC. This codes for CAWIPVDKWIGNEQFF.

This chain uses TRBV6-6 with TRBJ2-2; D tentatively reads TRBD1 or TRBD2 (5 bases each). Trimming pared 0 bases from V and 13 bases from J, leaving 12 bases between. CDR1 and CDR2 (germline): MNHNY, SVGAGI (reference sequence). The length of the CDR3 is 13 residues. This chain's CDR3 is CASSYSNEGRLFF. For the CDR3, the DNA is TGTGCCAGCAGTTACTCGAATGAGGGGCGGCTGTTTTTT.